The 12 T cell receptor beta chains reported below all come from one sample, sequenced in a study of Graves' ophthalmopathy and Graves' hyperthyroidism. RNA transcripts were the source from which TCR beta CDR3 regions were amplified. RT-PCR in the first round used HTBI primers; a second-round multiplex PCR followed. TCRdb processed the multiplex PCR reads anew with MiXCR; each CDR3 protein has one entry. The table shows 170,000 or so distinct CDR3 sequences, with over 35% occurring only once. The sequenced sample consisted of peripheral blood. These TCRs come from a woman in her thirties or forties with Graves' ophthalmopathy.

The sample holds a few counts of this clonotype. The V call is TRBV6-1, the J call TRBJ2-7; tentative D call: TRBD1 (5 bases). V dropped 3 bases and J dropped 1 base, with 19 bases sitting between them. In germline, CDR1 is MNHNS, CDR2 SASEGT. The CDR3 extends over 17 amino acids. The DNA for the CDR3 is TGTGCCAGCAGTGAGGCTACAGGTTACTTCCTATCCTACGAGCAGTACTTC. Translated, it gives CASSEATGYFLSYEQYF.

The chain uses TRBV12-3 or TRBV12-4 and TRBJ1-2; D call uncertain. CDR3 length: 12 residues. The ends were cut back, 1 base at V and 6 bases at J, with 6 bases in the middle. CDR3 sequence reads: CASSLGRDGYTF. The DNA for the CDR3 is TGTGCCAGCAGTTTAGGGCGGGATGGCTACACCTTC.

The chain employs TRBV5-1 and TRBJ1-1; D unclear. This CDR3 region has 15 residues. V lost 1 base and J 0 bases, leaving 10 bases between the germline ends. CDR1 is SGHRS, CDR2 YFSETQ, per germline. The CDR3 region has the DNA TGCGCCAGCAGCTTGACGGACGGAATGAACACTGAAGCTTTCTTT. Its translation is CASSLTDGMNTEAFF. Supplemented by reference TRBV5-1 and TRBJ1-1, the full variable domain reads KAGVTQTPRYLIKTRGQQVTLSCSPISGHRSVSWYQQTPGQGLQFLFEYFSETQRNKGNFPGRFSGRQFSNSRSEMNVSTLELGDSALYLCASSLTDGMNTEAFFGQGTRLTVV.

The chain combines TRBV28 with TRBJ1-5, with TRBD1 matching over 7 bases. There are 17 residues in the CDR3. CDR1 is MDHEN, CDR2 SYDVKM, per germline. The V gene end was trimmed by 3 bases and the J gene end by 0 bases; junction bases not matched to a gene: 8. The CDR3 is CASSFKAGGSSNQPQHF. The DNA for the CDR3 is TGTGCCAGCAGTTTCAAGGCAGGGGGGAGTAGCAATCAGCCCCAGCATTTT. Based on the CDR3 plus reference TRBV28 and TRBJ1-5, the full variable domain is DVKVTQSSRYLVKRTGEKVFLECVQDMDHENMFWYRQDPGLGLRLIYFSYDVKMKEKGDIPEGYSVSREKKERFSLILESASTNQTSMYLCASSFKAGGSSNQPQHFGDGTRLSIL.

This clonotype has at least ten counts. J is TRBJ2-7 and V is TRBV7-3; 8 nucleotides agree with TRBD2. There are 15 residues in the CDR3. V was clipped by 5 bases and J by 2 bases; unmatched bases: 8. Germline loops: CDR1 SGHTA, CDR2 FQGTGA. Written as DNA, the CDR3 is TGTGCCAGCAGCCCCCAGGCGGGAGGAACCTACGAGCAGTACTTC. Translation gives CASSPQAGGTYEQYF.

This clonotype was seen repeatedly, ten times or more. The chain carries TRBV6-2 or TRBV6-3 and TRBJ2-5; D not resolved. Between the trimmed V and J ends, which lost 0 bases and 5 bases, there was a span of 7 bases. The CDR3 has 13 residues. Germline V gene lookup returns CDR1 MNHEY and CDR2 SVGEGT. CDR3 DNA sequence: TGTGCCAGCAGTTACTCGTCCCGGGAGACCCAGTACTTC. Protein sequence: CASSYSSRETQYF.

This clonotype has ten or more counts. CDR3 bases: TGCGCCAGCAGTGATGGCGGGGAGCTGTTTTTT. Translating gives CASSDGGELFF. J is TRBJ2-2 and V is TRBV10-1; D uncertain. CDR1 is WNHNN and CDR2 is SYGVQD in the germline V gene (reference sequence). The CDR3 runs 11 residues. The V and J ends lost 3 bases and 7 bases respectively, with 3 bases between them.

The chain recombines TRBV4-1 with TRBJ2-7, with 9 bases aligning to TRBD2. The CDR3 runs to 16 residues. V trimming: 4 bases; J trimming: 3 bases; junction bases outside the gene matches: 10. Germline CDR1 MGHRA, CDR2 YSYEKL. The CDR3 reads CASSLNLAGRNYEQYF. The CDR3 DNA reads TGCGCCAGCAGCCTAAACCTAGCGGGAAGAAACTACGAGCAGTACTTC.

To note about this clonotype: Mismatch with germline at one junction end may stem from a read error. The V call is TRBV12-3 or TRBV12-4, the J call TRBJ2-5, with 8 bases identical to TRBD2. This CDR3 region has 15 residues. The CDR3 protein is CASSLVGGGRETRYF. The CDR3 DNA is TGTGCCAGCAGTTTGGTCGGGGGGGGTCGAGAGACCCGGTACTTC.

This clonotype showed up many times. This chain connects TRBV6-5 to TRBJ2-7; a weak D match, TRBD1 (5 bases). V was shortened by 3 bases and J by 1 base, with 19 bases between the two germline ends. Germline V gene sequence: CDR1 MNHEY, CDR2 SVGAGI. This CDR3 comprises 17 residues. The chain's CDR3 is CASSYLGWAGKSYEQYF. The CDR3 DNA reads as TGTGCCAGCAGTTATTTAGGTTGGGCAGGGAAATCCTACGAGCAGTACTTC.

This rearrangement joins TRBV12-3 or TRBV12-4 to TRBJ1-1; 11 bases match TRBD1. Trimming took 4 bases from V and 2 from J; bases not matched to a gene: 6. This CDR3 is 16 amino acids long. The CDR3 nucleotides are TGTGCCAGCAGTTCAGGACAGGGGGCTTATAACACTGAAGCTTTCTTT. This translates into CASSSGQGAYNTEAFF.

There are many counts of this clonotype. The CDR3 sequence is CASNDREGDTEAFF. The CDR3 DNA sequence: TGTGCCAGCAACGACAGGGAGGGTGACACTGAAGCTTTCTTT. The V and J genes are TRBV2 and TRBJ1-1, with 7 nucleotides matching TRBD1. The V gene end was trimmed by 7 bases and the J gene end by 3 bases; junction bases not matched to a gene: 8. This CDR3 contains 14 residues. Germline V lookup: CDR1 SNHLY, CDR2 FYNNEI.